This TCR beta chain was observed in a study of blood T cell repertoires in COVID-19 (dated by TCRdb to the early 2020s). Broadly, across the study: Samples covering the acute and convalescent phases of COVID-19 were provided by collaborators in the United States, Italy and Spain. The prospective study material was composed of cDNA or gDNA derived from T cells, B-cell-depleted T cells, or PBMCs. Samples were obtained from the ongoing ImmuneRACE study (first 160 participants) and from 1,254 subjects provided by 6 global collaborators. Subjects who had been exposed to COVID-19, were actively infected with it, or had recovered from it provided the deeply sampled blood TCRbeta repertoires that made up the dataset. The repertoires were released in a freely available public database intended as a resource for research on the immune response to SARS-CoV-2. Where HLA class I and class II types were available, the types were taken from metadata supplied by the sample provider, not from assay-based typing. Nearly every sample came with metadata listing a de-identified subject ID, COVID-19 status, age in years and sex.

General study outcomes and caveats: How much clinical and demographic metadata was included differed by source and by participant, and the metadata was provided uncurated.

Details on this clone: This receptor's antigen is unknown. No qualities accompany the bases; no much larger clone lies one base away.

Whole blood was collected in K2EDTA tubes by collaborating institutions according to the institutions' own protocols. For TCRbeta analysis, collaborators shipped samples in one of three forms: frozen whole blood, isolated PBMCs, or DNA extracted from either of those sample types. V and J lose 6 bases and 0 bases, and a span of 13 bases separates them. CDR1 and CDR2 (SNHLY, FYNNEI) derive from the germline V gene. Counted from cysteine to phenylalanine, this CDR3 has 15 amino acids. The sequence is cut down to CDR3 DNA, 45 bases in frame from base 1. The immunoSEQ Assay, a bias-controlled multiplex PCR, was used to amplify TCRbeta CDR3 regions from genomic DNA. Per the source publication's procedure: The number of nucleated cells in each sample was estimated from the amplification of reference gene primers within the assay. To quantify the absolute abundance of each unique TCRbeta CDR3 rearrangement, sequence reads were collapsed and filtered. For each sample, productive Simpson clonality was calculated by taking the square root of Simpson's diversity index across productive rearrangements. This is the immuneACCESS table as TCRdb keeps it, with only in-frame sequences that have V and J called. A part of the clones is gone; compared with another copy, unresolved V genes explain less than half, and the rest is unexplained. The V and J calls and clone size come from that table; D and trimming were worked out from the DNA. The sample table contains tens of thousands of clones; only one count was recorded for approximately 90% of them. The biggest ten clones account for around 2.3% of the sample.

Here the chain combines TRBV2 and TRBJ2-3; a tentative D call is TRBD1 (6 bases match). This TCR was sampled from a human donor with active COVID-19. The donor label of this sample is uncertain. Sequencing used peripheral blood. The sequence in DNA is TGTGCCAGCAGAGGGGCGGACAGTAGCACAGATACGCAGTATTTT. Its protein reads: CASRGADSSTDTQYF.